Shown below are 25 T cell receptor beta chains from a single sample sequenced in a study of OX40 agonist ivuxolimab in advanced cancers. Clones were read by immunoSEQ multiplex PCR, and TCRdb kept only the in-frame ones, dropping some. In the table there are about 30,000 clones, around 88% of which are singletons. This specimen consisted of CD4+ or CD8+ T cells sorted from blood, obtained in a trial of the OX40 agonist ivuxolimab. The receptors stem from an adult with an advanced solid tumor such as melanoma, head and neck, liver or kidney cancer.

The J gene is TRBJ1-1, the V gene TRBV5-1, with 7 bases matching TRBD1. Germline V gives CDR1 SGHRS, CDR2 YFSETQ. This CDR3 has 17 amino acids. The V segment lost 4 bases and the J segment 0 bases; nucleotides outside the gene matches: 12. In nucleotides, the CDR3 is TGCGCCAGCAGCCCCTCAGGGGGTTGGATCGTGAACACTGAAGCTTTCTTT. Its protein is CASSPSGGWIVNTEAFF. Variable domain in full (rest from reference TRBV5-1 and TRBJ1-1): KAGVTQTPRYLIKTRGQQVTLSCSPISGHRSVSWYQQTPGQGLQFLFEYFSETQRNKGNFPGRFSGRQFSNSRSEMNVSTLELGDSALYLCASSPSGGWIVNTEAFFGQGTRLTVV.

This clone has a handful of counts. The chain links TRBV5-6 to TRBJ2-3; D is unclear. There are 15 residues in the CDR3. V was pared by 0 bases and J by 0 bases, with 8 bases between. In germline, CDR1 is SGHDT, CDR2 YYEEEE. CDR3 nucleotides: TGTGCCAGCAGCTTGGAGTATTCTAGCACAGATACGCAGTATTTT. It yields the protein CASSLEYSSTDTQYF.

The V and J genes are TRBV7-7 and TRBJ2-2, with TRBD2 matching 11 bases. This CDR3 comprises 17 residues. V trimming: 2 bases; J trimming: 0 bases; junction bases outside the gene matches: 2. Per the germline V gene, CDR1 is SSHAT and CDR2 is FNYEAQ (reference sequence). CDR3 residues: CASSLRTSGPNTGELFF. In DNA, the CDR3 is TGTGCCAGCAGCTTAAGGACTAGCGGGCCGAACACCGGGGAGCTGTTTTTT.

This clone was seen only once. The chain uses TRBV4-2 and TRBJ1-1; no definite D call. CDR3 length equals 14 residues. V dropped 0 bases and J dropped 6 bases, with 11 bases sitting between them. Germline CDR1 and CDR2: LGHNA and YNFKEQ. This CDR3 is CASSQDRSASEAFF. The DNA of the CDR3 is TGTGCCAGCAGCCAAGACCGGTCCGCCTCTGAAGCTTTCTTT.

Only one count was recorded for this clone. The chain combines TRBV7-9 with TRBJ2-7, with 7 nucleotides matching TRBD2. This CDR3 has 14 residues. V gave up 5 bases and J gave up 2 bases; unmatched junction bases: 6. The germline CDR1 and CDR2 sequences are SEHNR and FQNEAQ (reference sequence). CDR3 region: CASSLPGGAYEQYF. In DNA, the CDR3 is TGTGCCAGCAGCCTCCCGGGGGGAGCCTACGAGCAGTACTTC.

The chain recombines TRBV11-2 with TRBJ2-5; TRBD2 matches at 12 bases. J gave up 0 bases and V 11 bases, and 16 bases lay outside the gene matches. The CDR3 has 18 amino acids. CDR1 and CDR2 from the germline V gene are SGHAT and FQNNGV. The CDR3 DNA follows: TGTGCCGAGCAGCATATACTAGCGGGGGGAAGGTACCAAGAGACCCAGTACTTC. It translates to CAEQHILAGGRYQETQYF.

The J gene is TRBJ2-1, the V gene TRBV4-2; D is uncertain. The germline gives CDR1 LGHNA, CDR2 YNFKEQ. The CDR3 is made up of 12 amino acids. The ends were cut back, 0 bases at V and 7 bases at J, with 4 bases in the middle. CDR3 in DNA: TGTGCCAGCAGCCAAGATAGGAATGAGCAGTTCTTC. Translation: CASSQDRNEQFF.

V and J are TRBV15 and TRBJ2-3; D is undetermined. Trimming took off 5 bases at V and 6 bases at J, with 12 bases between the two ends. Germline V gene lookup returns CDR1 LNHNV and CDR2 YYDKDF (reference sequence). This CDR3 contains 13 residues. CDR3 sequence reads: CATSPSLGDTQYF. CDR3 nucleotides: TGTGCCACCAGCCCCTCCTTGGGGGATACGCAGTATTTT.

The chain recombines TRBV27 with TRBJ1-5; D unclear. V dropped 2 bases and J dropped 7 bases, with 9 bases sitting between them. The germline CDR1 and CDR2 sequences are MNHEY and SMNVEV (reference sequence). The CDR3 runs to 13 residues. CDR3 in DNA: TGTGCCAGCAGTTTAGGGTGGCTCCAGCCCCAGCATTTT. Amino acids: CASSLGWLQPQHF.

As concerns this clone: Other DNA sequences in the same sample also yield this CDR3. The chain recombines TRBV4-1 with TRBJ2-2; D is undetermined. CDR1 MGHRA and CDR2 YSYEKL come from the germline V gene. This CDR3 has 13 residues. V was shortened by 4 bases and J by 5 bases, with 8 bases between the two germline ends. For the CDR3, the DNA is TGCGCCAGCAGCCTAGATGGGACCGGGGAGCTGTTTTTT. Encoded protein: CASSLDGTGELFF.

The rearrangement joins TRBV6-4 to TRBJ2-5, with 8 bases fitting TRBD1. The CDR3 is 13 residues long. From germline, CDR1 is MRHNA and CDR2 SNTAGT. V was pared by 6 bases and J by 3 bases, with 3 bases of the junction left unmatched. CDR3: CASSYRGEETQYF. The CDR3 DNA reads as TGTGCCAGCAGCTACAGGGGGGAAGAGACCCAGTACTTC.

The J gene is TRBJ1-4, the V gene TRBV6-5, with 10 nucleotides matching TRBD1. With V trimmed by 0 bases and J by 8 bases, 6 bases remained unmatched. The CDR3 has 16 amino acids. The germline CDR1 and CDR2 sequences are MNHEY and SVGAGI. The CDR3 here is CASSYSGQGVEEKLFF. The DNA of the CDR3 is TGTGCCAGCAGTTACTCCGGACAGGGGGTTGAGGAAAAACTGTTTTTT.

This chain connects TRBV5-6 to TRBJ1-3; maybe TRBD1 (6 bases). Germline V gene data show CDR1 as SGHDT and CDR2 as YYEEEE. The V and J ends lost 1 base and 3 bases respectively, with 11 bases between them. The CDR3 length is 15 residues. The CDR3 region is CASSLWGAGGNTIYF. CDR3 coding DNA: TGTGCCAGCAGCTTGTGGGGGGCTGGTGGAAACACCATATATTTT.

This clone showed up just once. This chain connects TRBV28 to TRBJ1-2; unclear D gene. Germline values: CDR1 MDHEN, CDR2 SYDVKM. The V end lost 7 bases, the J end lost 2 bases, and 11 bases lay between the germline ends. The CDR3 sequence is 13 residues long. In DNA, the CDR3 is TGTGCCAGCACTGACGGCTCAAACTATGGCTACACCTTC. It yields the protein CASTDGSNYGYTF.

The chain has TRBV4-1 and TRBJ2-7; D remains ambiguous. Germline values: CDR1 MGHRA, CDR2 YSYEKL. This CDR3 spans 16 amino acids. Trimming removed 0 bases at V and 2 bases at J, with 14 bases between. The CDR3 sequence: CASSQEWAIETYEQYF. The CDR3 DNA follows: TGCGCCAGCAGCCAAGAATGGGCGATAGAAACCTACGAGCAGTACTTC.

V usage is TRBV2 and J usage is TRBJ1-2, with 10 bases that match TRBD1. The CDR3 loop spans 14 amino acids. J gave up 4 bases and V 4 bases, and 3 bases lay outside the gene matches. Germline lookup yields CDR1 SNHLY and CDR2 FYNNEI. The CDR3 loop reads CASSGTGGFYGYTF. The CDR3 DNA reads TGTGCCAGCAGTGGGACAGGGGGTTTCTATGGCTACACCTTC.

This chain uses TRBV6-1 with TRBJ2-1; a possible D gene is TRBD2 (5 bases). The CDR3 contains 11 residues. The germline V gene encodes CDR1 MNHNS and CDR2 SASEGT. Trimming took 8 bases from V and 8 from J, leaving 10 bases between them. CDR3 nucleotide sequence: TGTGCCAGCGGAGCGAGGGATGAGCAGTTCTTC. As protein: CASGARDEQFF.

The chain couples TRBV6-6 to TRBJ2-3, with D tentatively TRBD1 (6 bases). Germline V gives CDR1 MNHNY, CDR2 SVGAGI (reference sequence). Between the trimmed V and J ends, which lost 9 bases and 4 bases, there was a span of 17 bases. The CDR3 contains 14 residues. The CDR3 region has the DNA TGTGCCAGTGGGGGCCCTCACGACCCAGATACGCAGTATTTT. Its translation: CASGGPHDPDTQYF.

The chain links TRBV27 to TRBJ2-7; tentatively, D is TRBD2 (6 bases). The ends were cut back, 3 bases at V and 5 bases at J, with 11 bases in the middle. CDR1 and CDR2 (germline): MNHEY, SMNVEV (reference sequence). The CDR3 sequence is 13 residues long. CDR3 residues: CASSFAGRNEQYF. As DNA, the CDR3 is TGTGCCAGCAGTTTTGCAGGGAGGAACGAGCAGTACTTC.

The chain joins TRBV14 to TRBJ1-6, with TRBD1 as a possible D gene (6 bases). The CDR3 totals 15 residues. Per germline, CDR1 SGHDN and CDR2 FVKESK. V gave up 6 bases and J gave up 0 bases, with 9 bases separating them. The CDR3 spells CASSQDSSYNSPLHF. CDR3 bases: TGTGCCAGCAGTCAGGACAGCTCCTATAATTCACCCCTCCACTTT.

V usage is TRBV4-1 and J usage is TRBJ1-1; D ambiguous. Trimming left V 3 bases short and J 1 base short, with 9 bases between. CDR1 is MGHRA and CDR2 is YSYEKL in the germline V gene. This CDR3 has 14 amino acids. CDR3 sequence reads: CASSHGDGNTEAFF. Here the CDR3 DNA reads TGCGCCAGCAGCCATGGGGATGGGAACACTGAAGCTTTCTTT.

The rearrangement links TRBV5-1 to TRBJ1-4, with 8 bases matching TRBD1. CDR3 length: 16 residues. The V gene end was trimmed by 4 bases and the J gene end by 5 bases; junction bases not matched to a gene: 10. Per the germline V gene, CDR1 is SGHRS and CDR2 is YFSETQ. In nucleotides, the CDR3 is TGCGCCAGCAGCCCAGGGGGCTGGGTGCGAAATGAAAAACTGTTTTTT. Translating gives CASSPGGWVRNEKLFF.

This sequence joins TRBV4-1 and TRBJ2-5; no clear D gene. The CDR3 spans 17 residues. Germline V gives CDR1 MGHRA, CDR2 YSYEKL. The germline V and J ends were trimmed by 1 base and 2 bases, with 17 bases remaining between them. The CDR3 reads CASSQVGKGPQQETQYF. The CDR3 DNA sequence: TGCGCCAGCAGCCAAGTGGGGAAAGGGCCCCAACAAGAGACCCAGTACTTC.

Here the CDR3 reads CASSLRGGNPSNQPQHF. The CDR3 DNA follows: TGTGCCAGCAGCTTAAGGGGGGGGAATCCTAGCAATCAGCCCCAGCATTTT. The chain couples TRBV7-8 to TRBJ1-5, with D possibly being TRBD1 (6 bases). The germline gives CDR1 SGHVS, CDR2 FQNEAQ. The CDR3 has 17 amino acids. Trimming took off 2 bases at V and 0 bases at J, with 14 bases between the two ends.

This chain connects TRBV7-8 to TRBJ2-1; TRBD2 agrees at 11 bases. CDR1 and CDR2 (germline): SGHVS, FQNEAQ. J lost 7 bases, V lost 2 bases, and 10 bases had no gene match. The CDR3 contains 17 residues. The CDR3 loop reads CASSLLLAGGGGNEQFF. The CDR3 DNA is TGTGCCAGCAGCTTACTGCTAGCGGGGGGAGGTGGGAATGAGCAGTTCTTC.